One and the same sample provided the 17 T cell receptor beta chains below, sequenced in a study of T cells after yellow fever vaccination. TCRdb processed the 5' RACE reads anew with MiXCR; each CDR3 protein has one entry. The table shows some 120,000 distinct CDR3 sequences, with 6.5% to 9% occurring only once. Material: CD8+ T cells sorted from PBMCs, obtained 45 days after the yellow fever booster vaccination. All receptors come from a man aged 25-40 years who received the YFV17D yellow fever vaccine.

This clonotype was recorded at least ten times. The J gene is TRBJ2-2, the V gene TRBV29-1, with TRBD1 matching over 10 bases. CDR1 is SQVTM, CDR2 ANQGSEA, per germline. The CDR3 runs to 12 residues. V lost 7 bases, J lost 6 bases, and 2 bases stayed unmatched. The CDR3 region has the DNA TGCAGCGGGACAGGGGGTTCCGGGGAGCTGTTTTTT. As protein: CSGTGGSGELFF.

This clonotype was seen at least ten times. The V gene is TRBV27, the J gene TRBJ2-7; D may be TRBD1 (6 bases). In germline, CDR1 is MNHEY, CDR2 SMNVEV (reference sequence). The CDR3 extends over 14 amino acids. The V gene lost 4 bases and the J gene lost 1 base, with 11 bases spanning the gap. Here the CDR3 DNA reads TGTGCCAGCAGTTCCTGGACAGAGTCCTACGAGCAGTACTTC. This codes for CASSSWTESYEQYF.

This clonotype was picked up many times. The chain couples TRBV20-1 to TRBJ2-5, with unresolved D. The CDR3 sequence is 15 residues long. The V and J ends lost 4 bases and 4 bases respectively, with 19 bases between them. Germline lookup yields CDR1 DFQATT and CDR2 SNEGSKA (reference sequence). This chain's CDR3 is CSAIAPILVGETQYF. The CDR3 DNA reads TGCAGTGCTATAGCCCCCATATTGGTAGGAGAGACCCAGTACTTC.

This clonotype was seen repeatedly, ten times or more. CDR3 in amino acids: CASSFRLAEMPGDEQYF. In DNA form, the CDR3 reads TGCGCCAGCAGCTTTAGGCTAGCGGAGATGCCCGGCGACGAGCAGTACTTC. The chain carries TRBV5-1 and TRBJ2-7, with 7 bases aligning to TRBD2. There are 17 residues in the CDR3. V lost 2 bases to trimming and J lost 5 bases; unmatched junction nucleotides: 16. In germline, CDR1 is SGHRS, CDR2 YFSETQ.

There are many counts of this clonotype. This rearrangement joins TRBV7-9 to TRBJ1-6, with D perhaps TRBD1 (6 bases). The V and J ends lost 0 bases and 11 bases respectively, with 8 bases between them. Germline CDR1 reads SEHNR; CDR2 reads FQNEAQ (reference sequence). The CDR3 runs to 13 residues. The CDR3 coding sequence is TGTGCCAGCAGCTTAGCAAACAGGGCACCCCTCCACTTT. Protein: CASSLANRAPLHF. Full variable domain (remainder filled in from reference TRBV7-9 and TRBJ1-6): DTGVSQNPRHKITKRGQNVTFRCDPISEHNRLYWYRQTLGQGPEFLTYFQNEAQLEKSRLLSDRFSAERPKGSFSTLEIQRTEQGDSAMYLCASSLANRAPLHFGNGTRLTVT.

V is TRBV12-3 or TRBV12-4 and J is TRBJ2-2, with TRBD2 matching 9 bases. The CDR3 is made up of 17 amino acids. With V trimmed by 5 bases and J by 7 bases, 14 bases remained unmatched. CDR3 in amino acids: CASSPGGSGSLVGELFF. The CDR3 DNA sequence: TGTGCCAGCAGTCCGGGTGGTAGCGGGAGTTTAGTCGGGGAGCTGTTTTTT.

This clonotype was detected a few times. In nucleotides, the CDR3 is TGTGCCTGGAGTGGGCTTGCGCGACGGACTAGCGGGATTTTCGACACCGGGGAGCTGTTTTTT. Encoded protein: CAWSGLARRTSGIFDTGELFF. The gene calls are TRBV30 and TRBJ2-2; 12 nucleotides match TRBD2. The CDR3 spans 21 residues. After removal of 1 base from V and 3 bases from J, the junction contained 18 bases not matched to a gene. Germline V lookup: CDR1 GTSNPN, CDR2 SVGIG (reference sequence).

This clonotype was detected ten times or more. The CDR3 DNA reads TGCAGTGCTAGAGATCTAATGGCGGGAGGGCCGCCCTACAATGAGCAGTTCTTC. Translating it yields CSARDLMAGGPPYNEQFF. This chain connects TRBV20-1 to TRBJ2-1; 9 bases map to TRBD2. The CDR3 spans 18 residues. V lost 0 bases and J lost 2; bases outside the gene matches: 11. In germline, CDR1 is DFQATT, CDR2 SNEGSKA (reference sequence).

A few counts support this clonotype. The rearrangement joins TRBV21-1 to TRBJ2-1. TRBV21-1 is a pseudogene locus. The CDR3 sequence is 16 residues long. The CDR3 region is CASSSRPGISYNEQFF. In DNA form, the CDR3 reads TGTGCCAGCAGCTCTCGGCCAGGGATCTCCTACAATGAGCAGTTCTTC.

The table lists this clonotype with a count of one. The chain links TRBV28 to TRBJ2-2; 8 nucleotides line up with TRBD2. CDR3 size: 15 residues. Germline CDR1 is MDHEN and CDR2 is SYDVKM. Germline trimming cut 8 bases from V and 3 bases from J; bases unmatched to any gene: 8. This CDR3 is CASREGGLHTGELFF. CDR3 sequence (DNA): TGTGCCAGCCGGGAGGGGGGCCTCCACACCGGGGAGCTGTTTTTT.

This clonotype has at least ten counts. V and J are TRBV27 and TRBJ1-4; D uncertain. The germline V gene encodes CDR1 MNHEY and CDR2 SMNVEV (reference sequence). Deletions cut 4 bases from V and 8 bases from J, with 14 bases between. This CDR3 comprises 14 residues. The CDR3 region is CASSSGASIEKLFF. As DNA, the CDR3 is TGTGCCAGCAGTTCCGGAGCCAGTATCGAAAAACTGTTTTTT.

This clonotype has ten or more counts. The rearrangement joins TRBV29-1 to TRBJ2-2; D is unclear. The CDR3 length is 12 residues. Germline CDR1 is SQVTM and CDR2 is ANQGSEA. V shed 4 bases and J shed 4 bases, with 7 bases lying between them. CDR3 sequence: CSVVSGTGELFF. The CDR3 DNA reads TGCAGCGTTGTTTCAGGCACCGGGGAGCTGTTTTTT.

V usage is TRBV4-2 and J usage is TRBJ2-1; 7 bases agree with TRBD2. Germline loops: CDR1 LGHNA, CDR2 YNFKEQ. Unmatched junction bases numbered 16, after V lost 2 bases and J lost 9 bases. This CDR3 has 17 residues. CDR3 protein: CASSQFFVGRGVGEQFF. DNA of the CDR3: TGTGCCAGCAGCCAATTCTTTGTCGGACGGGGGGTAGGTGAGCAGTTCTTC.

This clonotype was observed at least ten times. The V gene is TRBV10-2, the J gene TRBJ2-3; D tentatively reads TRBD1 or TRBD2 (5 bases each). Germline V gene data show CDR1 as WSHSY and CDR2 as SAAADI. The CDR3 loop spans 10 amino acids. The V end lost 8 bases, the J end lost 14 bases, and 14 bases lay between the germline ends. This CDR3 is CASWGPARYF. The CDR3, as DNA: TGCGCCAGCTGGGGACCCGCGAGGTATTTT.

The genes are TRBV7-2 and TRBJ1-1, with unresolved D. CDR3 length equals 13 residues. Germline V gene data show CDR1 as SGHTA and CDR2 as FQGNSA. The V end lost 6 bases, the J end lost 1 base, and 9 bases lay between the germline ends. Written as DNA, the CDR3 is TGTGCCAGCAGTTCCGAAGGGAACACTGAAGCTTTCTTT. This translates into CASSSEGNTEAFF.

This sequence joins TRBV19 and TRBJ1-5; D remains ambiguous. V lost 0 bases, J lost 3 bases, and 3 bases lay in between. The CDR3 sequence is 13 residues long. Germline CDR1 and CDR2: LNHDA and SQIVND (reference sequence). For the CDR3, the DNA is TGTGCCAGTAGTATAGATATCAATCAGCCCCAGCATTTT. Translating gives CASSIDINQPQHF.

This clonotype was seen at least ten times. This rearrangement joins TRBV7-9 to TRBJ2-1; D may match TRBD1 or TRBD2 (7 bases each). The CDR3 consists of 12 residues. V lost 8 bases to trimming and J lost 8 bases, with 13 bases between them. Germline CDR1 SEHNR, CDR2 FQNEAQ (reference sequence). Here the CDR3 reads CASGRGLDEQFF. The CDR3 nucleotides are TGTGCCAGCGGGAGGGGGCTCGATGAGCAGTTCTTC.